These T cell receptor beta chains were read from a single sample in a study of brain T cells in children with intractable seizures. TCRdb keeps only in-frame clones here, not all; method: immunoSEQ multiplex PCR. Of approximately 330,000 clones listed, over 90% are singletons. The sequencing here drew on peripheral blood, taken less than 6 months after surgery. Receptors originate from a boy under two years old with tuberous sclerosis and intractable seizures. Both conserved end residues are part of each CDR3. Clone size is given for some rows only: seen once, a few or many times, or a class if the clone is expanded.

>-|TRBV25-1|TRBJ2-7
CASSAGTGGLEEYF
>-|TRBV5-5|TRBJ1-2
CASSLEQGLSYGYTF
>-|TRBV24-1|TRBJ2-3
CATSSTSTGDDTQYF
>-|TRBV5-4|TRBJ2-7
CASSLMGGGYEQYF
>-|TRBV6-5|TRBJ2-7
CASSSTGDILYEQYF
>-|TRBV5-6|TRBJ1-2
CASSWTGGSGYTF
>-|TRBV12-3/TRBV12-4|TRBJ2-3
CASSPDWADTQYF
>-|TRBV29-1|TRBJ1-2
CSVRDRVDYGYTF
>once|TRBV14|TRBJ1-6
CASSQVSLRGGSPLHF
>-|TRBV7-9|TRBJ2-5
CASSLGSPGGGAFQETQYF
>-|TRBV2|TRBJ1-6
CASSLTDSYNSPLHF
>-|TRBV9|TRBJ1-3
CASSVTVPGTVSGNTIYF
>-|TRBV20-1|TRBJ1-4
CSASSTGGMELHEKLFF
>-|TRBV12-3/TRBV12-4|TRBJ1-1
CASSLRGTEAFF
>-|TRBV25-1|TRBJ2-5
CASSWGTGGATQYF
>-|TRBV11-2|TRBJ2-7
CASSRNSRSAYEQYF
>-|TRBV2|TRBJ1-1
CARSLTGNTEAFF
>-|TRBV4-1|TRBJ1-2
CASSQEQGPNYGYTF
>once|TRBV13|TRBJ2-3
CASSLGPRAVSTDTQYF
>-|TRBV9|TRBJ2-7
CASSEAPGNEQYF
>-|TRBV2|TRBJ1-1
CASTGLDTEAFF
>-|TRBV19|TRBJ2-1
CATQTAGGRNEQFF
>-|TRBV6-5|TRBJ2-6
CASSWSGSGANVLTF
>-|TRBV19|TRBJ1-2
CASSIDDRGRDYTF
>-|TRBV19|TRBJ1-2
CASSIGPGTRRGYTF
>-|TRBV11-3|TRBJ2-3
CASSFRGGTDTQYF
>-|TRBV7-2|TRBJ1-1
CASSSSGGTEAFF
>-|TRBV19|TRBJ2-5
CASSRGKGETQYF
>-|TRBV30|TRBJ1-2
CAWSKHRAHRGGYTF
>-|TRBV19|TRBJ1-5
CASSNRERQPQHF
>-|TRBV7-9|TRBJ1-1
CASSLGAGVNTEAFF
>-|TRBV5-8|TRBJ2-1
CASSLQGYGNSYNEQFF
>once|TRBV10-1|TRBJ2-7
CASSPRADSYEQYF
>-|TRBV7-3|TRBJ2-6
CASSLREPAWGGANVLTF
>-|TRBV7-8|TRBJ2-5
CASNRIADQETQYF
>once|TRBV11-2|TRBJ1-6
CASSTRGVDNSPLHF
>-|TRBV7-9|TRBJ2-7
CASSSPRTGAYEQYF
>-|TRBV11-3|TRBJ2-7
CASSYGQRYEQYF
>-|TRBV7-9|TRBJ2-7
CASSLETRDSYEQYF
>-|TRBV4-1|TRBJ2-1
CASSQPTRLYNEQFF